This TCR beta chain was recorded in a study of blood T cell repertoires in COVID-19. Study in general: The origin of the acute and convalescent COVID-19 samples was the United States, Italy and Spain.

Original processing notes: Estimation of nucleated cell counts relied on the amplification of reference gene primers. The table came from immunoSEQ multiplex PCR; TCRdb's copy has only in-frame clones and leaves some out. The D gene and trimming were derived from the DNA, and the V and J assignments and clone size from that table. The sample yields more than 60,000 clones, approximately 85% seen once. The CDR3 loop spans 14 amino acids. The rearrangement links TRBV21-1 to TRBJ2-3; the listed D gene, TRBD1, was not tested against the DNA. TRBV21-1 corresponds to a pseudogene. The sample taken for sequencing was peripheral blood. The sequence derives from a human donor in a cohort sampled during active COVID-19. The CDR3 loop is CASSKGAGADTQYF. The CDR3 DNA reads TGTGCCAGCAGCAAAGGGGCAGGGGCAGATACGCAGTATTTT.